This TCR beta chain originates from a study of cytomegalovirus exposure and HLA in healthy donors. The study's findings and limits: The authors later found TCR association rates varying by HLA locus, with DRB1 most and HLA-C fewest. Clonal expansion, a later analysis showed, was greater in HLA-associated TCR beta chains than in equally common others. There were some V segments, including TRBV6-2 and TRBV6-3, excluded as indistinguishable.

PCR amplification relied on 60 Vbeta primers (plus 13 Jbeta primers). Here immunoSEQ multiplex PCR was the method, and the copy in TCRdb shows in-frame clones only, minus some. The sample lists some 42,000 clones; approximately 55% were seen once. Comment on this clone: Its target is unknown.

Healthy people donating bone marrow made up the donors. The V gene end was trimmed by 4 bases and the J gene end by 6 bases; junction bases not matched to a gene: 9. The CDR3 is 16 residues long. Per the germline V gene, CDR1 is LGHNA and CDR2 is YNFKEQ. Sequenced sample: PBMCs. This TCR came from a human donor in good health. The chain uses TRBV4-2 and TRBJ1-4; 9 positions match TRBD1. CDR3 coding DNA: TGTGCCAGCAGCCGCGAGATGGGACAGGGCGATGAAAAACTGTTTTTT. Residues: CASSREMGQGDEKLFF.